This T cell receptor beta chain derives from a study of T-cell reconstitution after alpha-beta-depleted transplantation in children. Regarding the study as a whole: After transplant, at about two months, alpha-beta T cells were reportedly derived from several hundred expanded graft clones.

This clonotype has a count of ten or more. Its specificity is not known. V was cut by 3 bases and J by 1 base, with 9 bases left in between. Germline CDR1 reads MDHEN; CDR2 reads SYDVKM. CDR3 size: 14 residues. The library targeted TCRbeta and was prepared with unique molecular identifiers. TCRdb reanalysed the PCR reads using MiXCR and keeps one entry per CDR3 protein. The sample gives about 150,000 distinct CDR3 sequences, around 8.5% of which show up once; about a sixth is in the top ten. This sequence was found in a female patient aged 2-9 years who had a stem cell transplant for congenital amegakaryocytic thrombocytopenia, so the T cells may come from the graft donor. The chain uses TRBV28 and TRBJ2-5; no firm D call. The sequences come from PBMCs, mostly from graft donor cells, collected 180 days after TCRalphabeta/CD19-depleted stem cell transplant. The CDR3 protein is CASSFFPSQETQYF. CDR3 sequence (DNA): TGTGCCAGCAGTTTTTTTCCTAGCCAAGAGACCCAGTACTTC.